This T cell receptor beta chain derives from a study of blood T cell repertoires in COVID-19 (dated by TCRdb to the early 2020s). Describing the broader study: Samples covering the acute and convalescent phases of COVID-19 were provided by collaborators in the United States, Italy and Spain. The dataset comprised deeply sampled blood TCRbeta repertoires from subjects exposed to, actively infected with, or recovered from COVID-19. The repertoires were made available in a free public database intended to serve as a resource for research on the immune response to SARS-CoV-2. A de-identified subject ID, COVID-19 status, age in years and sex were almost always included in the sample metadata. Samples were obtained from the ongoing ImmuneRACE study (first 160 participants) and from 1,000 to 1,500 subjects provided by 6 global collaborators. Where available, HLA class I and class II types were obtained from metadata supplied by the sample provider rather than from assay-based typing. The prospective study material was composed of cDNA or gDNA derived from T cells, B-cell-depleted T cells, or PBMCs. Beyond this particular receptor, the publication reports: How much clinical and demographic metadata was included differed by source and by participant, and the metadata was provided uncurated.

Whole blood was collected in K2EDTA tubes by collaborating institutions according to the institutions' own protocols. For TCRbeta analysis, collaborators shipped samples in one of three forms: frozen whole blood, isolated PBMCs, or DNA extracted from either of those sample types. TCRbeta CDR3 regions were amplified from genomic DNA by means of the immunoSEQ Assay, a bias-controlled multiplex PCR. Concerning the study's data processing: The number of nucleated cells in each sample was estimated from the amplification of reference gene primers within the assay. To quantify the absolute abundance of each unique TCRbeta CDR3 rearrangement, sequence reads were collapsed and filtered. For each sample, productive Simpson clonality was calculated as the square root of Simpson's diversity index across productive rearrangements. TCRdb obtained this table from immuneACCESS and retained in-frame rearrangements with V and J assigned. These tables miss some clones; where compared with another copy, unresolved V genes account for less than half of the shortfall, and the remainder is unexplained. V and J calls plus clone size are reproduced from that table; the DNA served to infer D and trimming. This sample lists about 32,000 clones; about nine tenths were detected once. Roughly 2.1% of the sample goes to the ten largest clones.

Measured from the cysteine to the phenylalanine, the CDR3 is 17 residues long. Only CDR3 DNA remains: 51 bases, in frame from the first base. V loses 4 bases at its end and J loses 3 bases; junction bases beyond the gene matches: 8. CDR1 and CDR2, looked up from the germline V gene, are SGHDN and FVKESK. Regarding this clone: The antigen it recognizes is unknown. No qualities accompany the bases; no much larger clone lies one base away.

The clonotype comes from a man over 45 with active or convalescent COVID-19. The sample was peripheral blood. Rearrangement joined TRBV14 to TRBJ2-3, with 12 middle bases fitting TRBD2. The DNA sequence is given as TGTGCCAGCAGCCGTCGACTAGCGGGGGATGGGACAGATACGCAGTATTTT. It specifies CASSRRLAGDGTDTQYF. The CDR3 plus the reference TRBV14 and TRBJ2-3 genes for the other parts give the full variable domain: EAGVTQFPSHSVIEKGQTVTLRCDPISGHDNLYWYRRVMGKEIKFLLHFVKESKQDESGMPNNRFLAERTGGTYSTLKVQPAELEDSGVYFCASSRRLAGDGTDTQYFGPGTRLTVL.